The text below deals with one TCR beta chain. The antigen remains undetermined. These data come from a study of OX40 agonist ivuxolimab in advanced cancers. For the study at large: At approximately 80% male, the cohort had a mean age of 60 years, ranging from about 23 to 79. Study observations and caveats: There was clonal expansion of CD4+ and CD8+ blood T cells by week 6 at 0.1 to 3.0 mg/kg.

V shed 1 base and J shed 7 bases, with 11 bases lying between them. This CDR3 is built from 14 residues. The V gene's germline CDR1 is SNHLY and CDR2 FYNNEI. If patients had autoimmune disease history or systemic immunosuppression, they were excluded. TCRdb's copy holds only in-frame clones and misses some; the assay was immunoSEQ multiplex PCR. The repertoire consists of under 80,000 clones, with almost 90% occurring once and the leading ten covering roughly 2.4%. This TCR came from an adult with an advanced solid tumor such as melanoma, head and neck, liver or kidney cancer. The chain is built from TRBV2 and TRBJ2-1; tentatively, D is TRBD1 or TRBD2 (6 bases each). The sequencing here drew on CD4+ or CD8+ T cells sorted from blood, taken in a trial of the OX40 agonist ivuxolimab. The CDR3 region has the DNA TGTGCCAGCAGTGAAGACCAAGGGGGGAATGAGCAGTTCTTC. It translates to CASSEDQGGNEQFF.